The 25 T cell receptor beta chains listed next were all sequenced from one sample in a study of blood T cell repertoires in COVID-19 (dated by TCRdb to 2018 to 2020). The library was generated by the immunoSEQ multiplex PCR assay. This is the immuneACCESS table as TCRdb keeps it, with only in-frame sequences that have V and J called. A part of the clones is gone; compared with another copy, unresolved V genes explain less than half, and the rest is unexplained. The sample table contains under 350,000 clones; only one count was recorded for 80% to 90% of them. The ten biggest clones cover about 4% of the sample. The sample consisted of PBMCs or T cells enriched from blood (not recorded which). These receptors were obtained from a woman in her thirties or forties with acute COVID-19.

The chain combines TRBV3-1 (or the pseudogene TRBV3-2) with TRBJ2-3; D gene unclear. The CDR3 extends over 12 amino acids. With 1 base removed from V and 5 bases from J, the gap between germline ends came to 4 bases. CDR1 is LGHDT and CDR2 is YNNKEL in the germline V gene (reference sequence). The CDR3 region is CASSQVIDTQYF. CDR3 in DNA: TGTGCCAGCAGCCAAGTAATAGATACGCAGTATTTT.

The V gene is TRBV9, the J gene TRBJ1-3; D unclear. Trimming left V 0 bases short and J 0 bases short, with 10 bases between. The germline CDR1 and CDR2 sequences are SGDLS and YYNGEE. The CDR3 loop spans 16 amino acids. CDR3 nucleotides: TGTGCCAGCAGCGTAGGAGACTCCAACTCTGGAAACACCATATATTTT. Its translation is CASSVGDSNSGNTIYF.

The CDR3 loop is CASSIGASPYNEQFF. CDR3 in DNA: TGTGCCAGTAGTATTGGGGCAAGCCCCTACAATGAGCAGTTCTTC. The chain recombines TRBV19 with TRBJ2-1, with D possibly being TRBD1 (5 bases). This CDR3 is built from 15 residues. Trimming shortened V by 3 bases and J by 2 bases, and 11 bases separated the two germline ends. Per germline, CDR1 LNHDA and CDR2 SQIVND (reference sequence).

The genes are TRBV7-2 and TRBJ1-1, with 7 bases lining up with TRBD1. V lost 2 bases to trimming and J lost 1 base; unmatched junction nucleotides: 1. Germline V gene lookup returns CDR1 SGHTA and CDR2 FQGNSA. The CDR3 spans 14 residues. The CDR3 DNA is TGTGCCAGCAGCTTACGACAGGGGAACACTGAAGCTTTCTTT. Protein sequence: CASSLRQGNTEAFF.

As for this clone: Other DNA sequences in the sample encode the same CDR3. This chain connects TRBV3-1 (or the pseudogene TRBV3-2) to TRBJ2-1; D is undetermined. V was clipped by 0 bases and J by 7 bases, with 7 bases between them. Germline loops: CDR1 LGHDT, CDR2 YNNKEL (reference sequence). The CDR3 totals 13 residues. The CDR3: CASSQDLVNEQFF. For the CDR3, the DNA is TGTGCCAGCAGCCAAGATTTAGTGAATGAGCAGTTCTTC.

This rearrangement joins TRBV11-2 to TRBJ1-1; D unresolved. The CDR3 loop spans 13 amino acids. V dropped 2 bases and J dropped 3 bases, with 7 bases sitting between them. The germline V gene has CDR1 SGHAT and CDR2 FQNNGV. CDR3 sequence (DNA): TGTGCCAGCAGCTTAAGCCAGGACACTGAAGCTTTCTTT. This sequence encodes CASSLSQDTEAFF. Supplemented by reference TRBV11-2 and TRBJ1-1, the full variable domain reads EAGVAQSPRYKIIEKRQSVAFWCNPISGHATLYWYQQILGQGPKLLIQFQNNGVVDDSQLPKDRFSAERLKGVDSTLKIQPAKLEDSAVYLCASSLSQDTEAFFGQGTRLTVV.

V and J are TRBV19 and TRBJ2-5; TRBD1 is a possible D gene (6 bases). The CDR3 is 15 residues long. Germline-derived CDR1 and CDR2 are LNHDA and SQIVND (reference sequence). V lost 1 base and J 10 bases, leaving 19 bases between the germline ends. In nucleotides, the CDR3 is TGTGCCAGTAGTATAGGATGGGACAAGACCCCCTTCCAGTACTTC. Protein product: CASSIGWDKTPFQYF.

V gene TRBV7-2 combines with J gene TRBJ2-3; TRBD2 is a possible D gene (7 bases). Trimming pared 2 bases from V and 5 bases from J, leaving 17 bases between. CDR1 SGHTA and CDR2 FQGNSA come from the germline V gene. The CDR3 runs 16 residues. CDR3 region: CASSLQVGGPGDTQYF. In nucleotides, the CDR3 is TGTGCCAGCAGCTTACAGGTGGGGGGGCCTGGAGATACGCAGTATTTT.

The V gene is TRBV29-1, the J gene TRBJ2-5; D is perhaps TRBD2 (5 bases). CDR1 is SQVTM, CDR2 ANQGSEA, per germline. The CDR3 is made up of 13 amino acids. Trimming pared 2 bases from V and 7 bases from J, leaving 14 bases between. The CDR3 region is CSVENTAGGTQYF. The CDR3 bases are TGCAGCGTTGAAAATACGGCCGGAGGGACCCAGTACTTC.

The rearrangement joins TRBV12-3 or TRBV12-4 to TRBJ1-2; TRBD1 is a possible D gene (6 bases). The CDR3 contains 12 residues. V was pared by 3 bases and J by 5 bases, with 7 bases between. The CDR3 DNA follows: TGTGCCAGCAGTTTGGGACAATATGGCTACACCTTC. This sequence encodes CASSLGQYGYTF.

This sequence joins TRBV29-1 and TRBJ2-5; possibly TRBD2 for D (6 bases). The ends were cut back, 0 bases at V and 4 bases at J, with 9 bases in the middle. The CDR3 extends over 13 amino acids. Germline values: CDR1 SQVTM, CDR2 ANQGSEA. The CDR3 nucleotides are TGCAGCGTTGAAGAGGGAGGTCGAGAGACCCAGTACTTC. Protein: CSVEEGGRETQYF.

The chain uses TRBV21-1 and TRBJ1-2. TRBV21-1 is deemed a pseudogene. This CDR3 has 15 residues. CDR3 in amino acids: CASSKVEGGGYGYTF. CDR3 nucleotides: TGTGCCAGCAGCAAAGTGGAGGGTGGCGGATATGGCTACACCTTC.

J is TRBJ2-5 and V is TRBV2; TRBD2 agrees at 7 bases. After removal of 4 bases from V and 2 bases from J, the junction contained 19 bases not matched to a gene. Germline V gives CDR1 SNHLY, CDR2 FYNNEI. This CDR3 is built from 19 residues. Here the CDR3 reads CASSGGVGRAPIDQETQYF. In nucleotides, the CDR3 is TGTGCCAGCAGTGGCGGGGTAGGGAGGGCCCCCATCGATCAAGAGACCCAGTACTTC.

This clone was seen a few times. The chain combines TRBV7-3 with TRBJ2-7; possibly TRBD1 for D (6 bases). Germline lookup yields CDR1 SGHTA and CDR2 FQGTGA. V was shortened by 1 base and J by 5 bases, with 24 bases between the two germline ends. The CDR3 is made up of 18 amino acids. In DNA form, the CDR3 reads TGTGCCAGCAGCTTAAGGGGCCCCATAACTACAGGGACCGACGAGCAGTACTTC. Its translation is CASSLRGPITTGTDEQYF.

The chain has TRBV20-1 and TRBJ2-7, with 7 bases fitting TRBD2. The CDR3 is 17 residues long. Germline assignment: CDR1 DFQATT and CDR2 SNEGSKA (reference sequence). Unmatched junction bases numbered 15, after V lost 3 bases and J lost 1 base. The CDR3 here is CSASGGIPGLRSYEQYF. In nucleotides, the CDR3 is TGCAGTGCTAGTGGAGGGATACCGGGACTAAGATCCTACGAGCAGTACTTC.

The chain recombines TRBV19 with TRBJ2-3; D gene ambiguous. CDR1 is LNHDA, CDR2 SQIVND, per germline (reference sequence). V was clipped by 5 bases and J by 1 base, with 10 bases between them. The CDR3 sequence is 14 residues long. CDR3 coding DNA: TGTGCCAGTAGTGCCCAGGCGCGCACAGATACGCAGTATTTT. Its protein is CASSAQARTDTQYF.

The chain uses TRBV6-2 or TRBV6-3 and TRBJ2-7, with 9 bases matching TRBD1. Germline CDR1 reads MNHEY; CDR2 reads SVGEGT. The CDR3 is 15 amino acids. J was trimmed by 2 bases and V by 6 bases; bases with no gene match: 8. DNA of the CDR3: TGTGCCAGCAGCCCTAACAGGGGGCAAACCTACGAGCAGTACTTC. Protein: CASSPNRGQTYEQYF.

This clone has only one observation. The CDR3, as DNA: TGCGCCAGCAGCCCAGGCCCATCCTACGAGCAGTACTTC. It yields the protein CASSPGPSYEQYF. V is TRBV5-1 and J is TRBJ2-7; D remains ambiguous. This CDR3 comprises 13 residues. From germline, CDR1 is SGHRS and CDR2 YFSETQ. V dropped 4 bases and J dropped 1 base, with 9 bases sitting between them.

J is TRBJ1-5 and V is TRBV19, with D unresolved. The CDR3 runs 16 residues. Trimming removed 0 bases at V and 4 bases at J, with 13 bases between. Germline CDR1 is LNHDA and CDR2 is SQIVND (reference sequence). The CDR3 bases are TGTGCCAGTAGTATAGATGGCGGGGTTATGAATCAGCCCCAGCATTTT. This sequence encodes CASSIDGGVMNQPQHF.

The J gene is TRBJ1-2, the V gene TRBV3-1 (or the pseudogene TRBV3-2); the D gene is possibly TRBD1 (5 bases). V was trimmed by 6 bases and J by 13 bases, leaving 24 bases between them. This CDR3 has 14 residues. CDR1 and CDR2 from the germline V gene are LGHDT and YNNKEL (reference sequence). The CDR3 sequence: CASRRTRNQGSFTF. CDR3 DNA: TGTGCCAGCAGAAGGACAAGAAATCAAGGGTCCTTCACCTTC.

The CDR3 loop is CASSFSGGQPQHF. In DNA form, the CDR3 reads TGTGCCAGCAGCTTTTCTGGAGGTCAGCCCCAGCATTTT. This chain uses TRBV5-6 with TRBJ1-5; D ambiguous. Trimming cost V 2 bases and J 6 bases, with 9 bases left between them. The CDR3 spans 13 residues. Germline V CDR1 and CDR2: SGHDT, YYEEEE.

The chain is built from TRBV11-2 and TRBJ2-5, with 8 bases aligning to TRBD2. The V and J ends lost 3 bases and 0 bases, in that order; junction bases with no gene match: 15. CDR1 and CDR2 (germline): SGHAT, FQNNGV. The CDR3 extends over 19 amino acids. CDR3 residues: CASSFPLLARGGYQETQYF. The CDR3 DNA reads TGTGCCAGCAGCTTCCCCCTCCTAGCGCGCGGGGGGTACCAAGAGACCCAGTACTTC.

J is TRBJ1-2 and V is TRBV6-5; D gene uncertain. The V gene's germline CDR1 is MNHEY and CDR2 SVGAGI. The CDR3 has 13 amino acids. Trimming cost V 5 bases and J 0 bases, with 7 bases left between them. The CDR3 is CASSLRANYGYTF. The CDR3 DNA is TGTGCCAGCAGTCTCCGAGCTAACTATGGCTACACCTTC.

The chain is built from TRBV19 and TRBJ1-2; TRBD1 might be the D (6 bases). Germline V gene sequence: CDR1 LNHDA, CDR2 SQIVND (reference sequence). This CDR3 spans 16 amino acids. The germline V and J ends were trimmed by 7 bases and 0 bases, with 18 bases remaining between them. This CDR3 is CASNLGGGRANYGYTF. CDR3 nucleotides: TGTGCCAGTAACCTAGGGGGGGGAAGAGCTAACTATGGCTACACCTTC.

There are a few counts of this clone. The CDR3 reads CASSLGTGRGSYGYTF. CDR3 DNA: TGTGCCAGCAGCTTGGGGACAGGGAGGGGTTCCTATGGCTACACCTTC. The chain couples TRBV5-4 to TRBJ1-2; 8 nucleotides agree with TRBD1. Germline V CDR1 and CDR2: SGHNT, YYREEE (reference sequence). This CDR3 spans 16 amino acids. J lost 4 bases, V lost 0 bases, and 8 bases had no gene match.